This T cell receptor (beta chain) was sequenced in a study of T cells in Graves' hyperthyroidism and ophthalmopathy. Study-wide results and caveats: Ophthalmopathy got predicted by the model a median roughly 6.1 months before its onset.

This clonotype was counted between two and nine times. Antigen unknown. Amplification yielded TCR beta CDR3 regions, with RNA transcripts as the source. The HTBI set primed first-round TCR CDR3 RT-PCR. TCRdb recomputed calls from the multiplex PCR reads with MiXCR, one row per CDR3 protein. The sample includes approximately 700,000 distinct CDR3 sequences, over 40% seen only once; the top ten take roughly 6.5%. The germline V and J ends were trimmed by 1 base and 8 bases, with 6 bases remaining between them. CDR3 size: 12 residues. Germline values: CDR1 LNHDA, CDR2 SQIVND (reference sequence). The TCR originated in an adult man with Graves' disease, either hyperthyroidism or ophthalmopathy (not recorded which). The rearrangement joins TRBV19 to TRBJ1-3; D unresolved. Sequencing was carried out using peripheral blood or thyroid tissue (not recorded which). The CDR3 bases are TGTGCCAGTAGTATAGGGACGTACACCATATATTTT. It codes for CASSIGTYTIYF.